The clone carrying this T cell receptor beta chain was observed a single time. The antigen is not known. These data originate in a study of PD-L1 blockade in urothelial cancer. Study-level findings and limits: Survival was better when pretreatment blood TCR clonality fell below the median.

This CDR3 is built from 14 residues. The germline V gene encodes CDR1 KGHSH and CDR2 LQKENI. V was cut by 6 bases and J by 0 bases, with 6 bases left in between. Some clones are missing from TCRdb's copy, which holds only in-frame ones; the method was immunoSEQ multiplex PCR. Found here are about 74,000 clones, under 90% of them singletons; the top ten hold 4.5% to 5.5%. Sequencing was performed on PBMCs, taken around atezolizumab (anti-PD-L1) treatment. The V gene is TRBV18, the J gene TRBJ2-6; D not certain. The receptor was isolated from a man between 65 and 85 years old with urothelial cancer. The CDR3, as DNA: TGTGCCAGCTCTGAGATCTCTGGGGCCAACGTCCTGACTTTC. Protein sequence: CASSEISGANVLTF.